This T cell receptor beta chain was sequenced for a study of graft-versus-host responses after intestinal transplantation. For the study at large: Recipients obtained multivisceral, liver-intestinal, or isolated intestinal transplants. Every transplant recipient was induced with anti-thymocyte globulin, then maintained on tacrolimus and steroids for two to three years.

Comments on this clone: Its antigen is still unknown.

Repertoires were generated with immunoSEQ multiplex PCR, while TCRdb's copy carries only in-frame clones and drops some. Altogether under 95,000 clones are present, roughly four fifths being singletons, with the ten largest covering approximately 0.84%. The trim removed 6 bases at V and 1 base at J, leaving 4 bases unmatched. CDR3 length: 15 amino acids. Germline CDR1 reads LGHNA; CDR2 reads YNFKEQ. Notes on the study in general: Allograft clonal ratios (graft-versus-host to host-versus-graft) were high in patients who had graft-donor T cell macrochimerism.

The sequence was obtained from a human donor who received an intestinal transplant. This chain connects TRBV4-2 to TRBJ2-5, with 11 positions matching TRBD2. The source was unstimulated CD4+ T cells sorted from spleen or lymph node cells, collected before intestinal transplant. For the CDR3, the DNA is TGTGCCAGCAGAATAGCGGGGGGGGTCCAAGAGACCCAGTACTTC. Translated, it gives CASRIAGGVQETQYF.